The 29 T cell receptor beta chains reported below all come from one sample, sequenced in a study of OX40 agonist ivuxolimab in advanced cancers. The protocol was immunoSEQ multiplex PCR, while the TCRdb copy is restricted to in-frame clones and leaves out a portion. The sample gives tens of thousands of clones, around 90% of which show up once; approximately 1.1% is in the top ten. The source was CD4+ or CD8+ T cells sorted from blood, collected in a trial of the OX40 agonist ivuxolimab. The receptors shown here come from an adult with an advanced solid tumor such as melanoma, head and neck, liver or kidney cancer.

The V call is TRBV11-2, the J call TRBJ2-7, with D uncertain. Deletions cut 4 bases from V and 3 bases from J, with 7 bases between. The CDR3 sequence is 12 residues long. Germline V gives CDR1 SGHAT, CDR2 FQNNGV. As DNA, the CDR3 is TGTGCCAGCAGCTATCAAGGCTACGAGCAGTACTTC. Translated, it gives CASSYQGYEQYF.

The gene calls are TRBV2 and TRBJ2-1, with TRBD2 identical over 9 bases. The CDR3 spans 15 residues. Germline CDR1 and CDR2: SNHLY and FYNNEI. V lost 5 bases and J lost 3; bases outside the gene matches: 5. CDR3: CASSPGTSFYNEQFF. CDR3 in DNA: TGTGCCAGCAGTCCCGGGACTAGCTTCTACAATGAGCAGTTCTTC.

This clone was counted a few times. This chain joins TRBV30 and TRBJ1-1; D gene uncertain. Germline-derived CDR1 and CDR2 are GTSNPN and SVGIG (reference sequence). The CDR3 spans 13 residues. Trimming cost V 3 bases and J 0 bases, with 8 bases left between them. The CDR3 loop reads CAWSRIMNTEAFF. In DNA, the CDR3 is TGTGCCTGGAGCCGTATCATGAACACTGAAGCTTTCTTT.

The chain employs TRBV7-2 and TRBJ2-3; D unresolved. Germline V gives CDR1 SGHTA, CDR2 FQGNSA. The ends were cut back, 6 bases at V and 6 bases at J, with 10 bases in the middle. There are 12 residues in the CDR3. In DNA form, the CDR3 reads TGTGCCAGCAGTTTATTTATGGATACGCAGTATTTT. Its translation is CASSLFMDTQYF.

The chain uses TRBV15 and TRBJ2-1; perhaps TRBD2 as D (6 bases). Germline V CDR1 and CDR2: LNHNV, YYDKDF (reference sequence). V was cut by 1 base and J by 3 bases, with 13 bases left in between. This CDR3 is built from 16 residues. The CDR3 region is CATSRGRGSGYNEQFF. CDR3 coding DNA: TGTGCCACCAGCAGAGGTCGGGGGTCAGGCTACAATGAGCAGTTCTTC.

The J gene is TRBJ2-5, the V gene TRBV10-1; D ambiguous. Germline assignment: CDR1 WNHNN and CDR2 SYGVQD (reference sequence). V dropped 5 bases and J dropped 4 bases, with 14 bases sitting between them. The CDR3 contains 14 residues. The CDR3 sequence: CASSPSRSGETQYF. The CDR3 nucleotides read TGCGCCAGCAGTCCCTCCCGGAGTGGAGAGACCCAGTACTTC.

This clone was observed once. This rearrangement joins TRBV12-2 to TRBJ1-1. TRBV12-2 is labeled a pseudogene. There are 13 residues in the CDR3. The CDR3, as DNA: TGTGCAAGTCGCTTAGGGGGTCAGCTCGAAGCTTTCTTT. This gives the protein CASRLGGQLEAFF.

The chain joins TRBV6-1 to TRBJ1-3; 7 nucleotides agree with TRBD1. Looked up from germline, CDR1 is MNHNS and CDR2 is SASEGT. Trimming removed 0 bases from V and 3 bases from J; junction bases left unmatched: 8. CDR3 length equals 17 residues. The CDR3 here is CASSEAWGTASGNTIYF. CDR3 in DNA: TGTGCCAGCAGTGAAGCTTGGGGGACAGCTAGTGGAAACACCATATATTTT.

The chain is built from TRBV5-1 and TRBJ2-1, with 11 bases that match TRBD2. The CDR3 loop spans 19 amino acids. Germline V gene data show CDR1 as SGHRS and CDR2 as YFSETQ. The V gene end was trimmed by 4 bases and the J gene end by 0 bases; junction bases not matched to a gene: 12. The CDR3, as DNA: TGCGCCAGCAGCGGAAACCCGGGACTAGCGGAGAGCTCCTACAATGAGCAGTTCTTC. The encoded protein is CASSGNPGLAESSYNEQFF.

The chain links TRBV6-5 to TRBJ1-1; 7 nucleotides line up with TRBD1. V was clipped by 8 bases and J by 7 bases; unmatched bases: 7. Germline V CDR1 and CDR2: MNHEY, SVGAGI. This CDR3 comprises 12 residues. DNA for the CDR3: TGTGCCAGCGGAAACAGGGGCAATGAAGCTTTCTTT. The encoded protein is CASGNRGNEAFF.

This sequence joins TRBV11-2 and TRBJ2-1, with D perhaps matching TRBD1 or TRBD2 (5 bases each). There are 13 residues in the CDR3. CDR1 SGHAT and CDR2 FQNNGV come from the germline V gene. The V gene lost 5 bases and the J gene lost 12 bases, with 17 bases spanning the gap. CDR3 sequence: CASSQPGPPGQFF. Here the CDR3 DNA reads TGTGCCAGCAGCCAACCGGGGCCCCCGGGGCAGTTCTTC.

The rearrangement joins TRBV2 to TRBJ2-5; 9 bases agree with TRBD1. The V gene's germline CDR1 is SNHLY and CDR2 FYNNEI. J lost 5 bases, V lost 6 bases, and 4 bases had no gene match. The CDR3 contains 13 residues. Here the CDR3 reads CASRGQGGETQYF. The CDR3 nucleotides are TGTGCCAGCAGGGGACAGGGAGGGGAGACCCAGTACTTC. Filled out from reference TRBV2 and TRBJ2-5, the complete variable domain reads EPEVTQTPSHQVTQMGQEVILRCVPISNHLYFYWYRQILGQKVEFLVSFYNNEISEKSEIFDDQFSVERPDGSNFTLKIRSTKLEDSAMYFCASRGQGGETQYFGPGTRLLVL.

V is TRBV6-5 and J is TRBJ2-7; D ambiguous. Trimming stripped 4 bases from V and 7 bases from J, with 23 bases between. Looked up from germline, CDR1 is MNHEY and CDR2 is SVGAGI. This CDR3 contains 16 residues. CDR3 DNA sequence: TGTGCCAGCAGTTCACGCCAGACGGCCATACCCCGGGAGCAGTACTTC. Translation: CASSSRQTAIPREQYF.

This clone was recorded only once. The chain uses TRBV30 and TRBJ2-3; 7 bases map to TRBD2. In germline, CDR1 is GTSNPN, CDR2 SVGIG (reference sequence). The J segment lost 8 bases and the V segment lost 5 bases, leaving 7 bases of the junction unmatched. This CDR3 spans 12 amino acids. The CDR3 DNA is TGTGCCTGGGCGGGGGACCGTAGTACGCAGTATTTT. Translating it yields CAWAGDRSTQYF.

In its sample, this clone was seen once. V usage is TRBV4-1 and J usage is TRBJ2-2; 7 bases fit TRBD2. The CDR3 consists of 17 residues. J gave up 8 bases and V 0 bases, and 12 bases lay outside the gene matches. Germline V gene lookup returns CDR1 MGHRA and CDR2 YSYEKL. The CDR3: CASSQDVRGRSVGELFF. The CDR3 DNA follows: TGCGCCAGCAGCCAAGATGTTCGCGGGAGATCGGTTGGGGAGCTGTTTTTT.

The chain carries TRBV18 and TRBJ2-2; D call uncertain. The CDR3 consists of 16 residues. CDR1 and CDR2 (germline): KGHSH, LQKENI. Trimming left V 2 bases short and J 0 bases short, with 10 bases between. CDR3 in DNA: TGTGCCAGCTCACCAAGTCGGATGACGAACACCGGGGAGCTGTTTTTT. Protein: CASSPSRMTNTGELFF.

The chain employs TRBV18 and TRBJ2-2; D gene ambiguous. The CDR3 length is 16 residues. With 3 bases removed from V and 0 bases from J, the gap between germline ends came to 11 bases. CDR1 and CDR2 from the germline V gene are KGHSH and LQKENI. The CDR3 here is CASSPPVGSNTGELFF. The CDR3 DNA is TGTGCCAGCTCACCTCCAGTGGGGTCGAACACCGGGGAGCTGTTTTTT.

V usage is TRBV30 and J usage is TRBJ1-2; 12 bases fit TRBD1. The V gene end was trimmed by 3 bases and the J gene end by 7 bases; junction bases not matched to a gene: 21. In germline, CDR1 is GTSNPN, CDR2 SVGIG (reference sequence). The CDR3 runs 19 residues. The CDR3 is CAWRDLTWDRGLLAPGYTF. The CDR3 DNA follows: TGTGCCTGGAGGGACCTTACGTGGGACAGGGGGCTTTTGGCGCCTGGCTACACCTTC.

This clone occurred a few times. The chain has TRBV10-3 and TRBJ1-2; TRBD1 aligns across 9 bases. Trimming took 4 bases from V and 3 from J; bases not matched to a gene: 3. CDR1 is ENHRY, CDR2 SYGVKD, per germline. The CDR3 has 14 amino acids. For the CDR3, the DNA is TGTGCCATCAGTGGGGACAGGGCGGACTATGGCTACACCTTC. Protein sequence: CAISGDRADYGYTF.

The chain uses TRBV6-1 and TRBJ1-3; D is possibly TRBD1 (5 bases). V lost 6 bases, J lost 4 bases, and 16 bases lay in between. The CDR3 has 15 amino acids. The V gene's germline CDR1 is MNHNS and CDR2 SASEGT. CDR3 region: CASSVQAKTGNTIYF. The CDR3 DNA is TGTGCCAGCAGCGTACAGGCCAAGACGGGAAACACCATATATTTT.

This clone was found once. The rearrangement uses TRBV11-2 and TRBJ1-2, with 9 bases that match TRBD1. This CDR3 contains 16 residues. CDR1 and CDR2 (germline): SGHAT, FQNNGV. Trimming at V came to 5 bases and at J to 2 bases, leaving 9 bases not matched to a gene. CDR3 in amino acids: CASSPRTGQGNYGYTF. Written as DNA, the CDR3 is TGTGCCAGCAGCCCCCGGACGGGACAGGGAAACTATGGCTACACCTTC.

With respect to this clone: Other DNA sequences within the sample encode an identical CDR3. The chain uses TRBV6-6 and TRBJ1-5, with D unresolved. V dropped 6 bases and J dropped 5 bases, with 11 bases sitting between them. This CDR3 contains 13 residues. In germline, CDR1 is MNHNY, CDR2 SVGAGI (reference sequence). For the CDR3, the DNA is TGTGCCAGCAGCCGAGGGAGAGATCAGCCCCAGCATTTT. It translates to CASSRGRDQPQHF.

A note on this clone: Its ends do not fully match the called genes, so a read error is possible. DNA of the CDR3: TGTGCCTGGAGTGCTGGGGTGGCCTCCAGCTTC. It encodes CAWSAGVASSF. The rearrangement joins TRBV30 to TRBJ2-7; D not certain. This CDR3 comprises 11 residues. The germline V gene has CDR1 GTSNPN and CDR2 SVGIG (reference sequence).

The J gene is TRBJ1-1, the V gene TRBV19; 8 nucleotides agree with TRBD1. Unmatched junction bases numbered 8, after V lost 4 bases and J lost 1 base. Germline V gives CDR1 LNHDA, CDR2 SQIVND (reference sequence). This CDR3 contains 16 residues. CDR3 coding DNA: TGTGCCAGTAGTACCTCCCAGACAGGGGAGAACACTGAAGCTTTCTTT. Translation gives CASSTSQTGENTEAFF.

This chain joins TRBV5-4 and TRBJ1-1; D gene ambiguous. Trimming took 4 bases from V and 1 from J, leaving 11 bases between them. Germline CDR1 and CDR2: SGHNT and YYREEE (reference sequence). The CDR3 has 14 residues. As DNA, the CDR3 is TGTGCCAGCAGCAAAGTAGCGGGGAACACTGAAGCTTTCTTT. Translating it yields CASSKVAGNTEAFF.

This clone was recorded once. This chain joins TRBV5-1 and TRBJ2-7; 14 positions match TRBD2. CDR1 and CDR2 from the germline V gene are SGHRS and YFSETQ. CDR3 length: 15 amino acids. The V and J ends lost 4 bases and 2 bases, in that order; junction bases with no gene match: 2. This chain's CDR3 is CASSQGLAGAYEQYF. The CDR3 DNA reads TGCGCCAGCAGCCAGGGACTAGCGGGGGCCTACGAGCAGTACTTC.

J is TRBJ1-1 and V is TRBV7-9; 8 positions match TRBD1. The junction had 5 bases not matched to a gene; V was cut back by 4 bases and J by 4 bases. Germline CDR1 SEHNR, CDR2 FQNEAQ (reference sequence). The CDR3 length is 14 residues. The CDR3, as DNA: TGTGCCAGCAGCTCGGATACAGGGGGCACTGAAGCTTTCTTT. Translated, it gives CASSSDTGGTEAFF.

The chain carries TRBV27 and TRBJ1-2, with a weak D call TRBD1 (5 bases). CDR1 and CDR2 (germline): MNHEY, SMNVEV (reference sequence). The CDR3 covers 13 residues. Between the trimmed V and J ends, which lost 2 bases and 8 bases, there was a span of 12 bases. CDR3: CASSLKGQWGYTF. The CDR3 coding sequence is TGTGCCAGCAGTTTAAAGGGGCAGTGGGGCTACACCTTC.

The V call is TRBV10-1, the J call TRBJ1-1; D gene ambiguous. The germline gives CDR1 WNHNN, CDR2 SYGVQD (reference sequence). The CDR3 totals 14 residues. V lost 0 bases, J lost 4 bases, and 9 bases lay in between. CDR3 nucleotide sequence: TGCGCCAGCAGTGAGTCGGGTGAGGGCACTGAAGCTTTCTTT. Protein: CASSESGEGTEAFF.